These 18 T cell receptor beta chains were sequenced from one sample in a study of blood T cells in healthy people across ages. The use of a sample-barcoded 5' primer and a J-beta primer mix characterized a second PCR of roughly 7 to 12 cycles. TCRdb reprocessed the 5' RACE reads with MiXCR, giving one entry per CDR3 protein. The sample yields approximately 400,000 distinct CDR3 sequences, about 52% seen once. Sequencing was done on a sample of blood. The receptors were sampled from a man between 60 and 75 years old in good health.

CDR3 sequence reads: CASSPLSVDGYTF. The CDR3 coding sequence is TGTGCCAGCAGCCCCCTGAGTGTGGATGGCTACACCTTC. J is TRBJ1-2 and V is TRBV3-1; no definite D call. V was shortened by 4 bases and J by 6 bases, with 12 bases between the two germline ends. CDR1 LGHDT and CDR2 YNNKEL come from the germline V gene (reference sequence). CDR3 length: 13 residues.

Note on this clonotype: At one end, the junction sequence differs from germline, possibly due to a read error. This chain connects TRBV7-9 to TRBJ1-2, with TRBD1 as a possible D gene (5 bases). The CDR3 loop spans 15 amino acids. The germline V gene has CDR1 SEHNR and CDR2 FQNEAQ (reference sequence). In DNA, the CDR3 is TGTGCCAACAGCTTGACAGCGGCAGCTAACTATGGCTACACCTTC. As protein: CANSLTAAANYGYTF.

This clonotype was detected only a few times. This chain connects TRBV20-1 to TRBJ2-7, with a possible D match to TRBD1 (5 bases). Trimming left V 3 bases short and J 6 bases short, with 12 bases between. The CDR3 covers 12 residues. Germline-derived CDR1 and CDR2 are DFQATT and SNEGSKA (reference sequence). The DNA of the CDR3 is TGCAGTGCTAGGTCCAGGGTTGCCGAGCAGTACTTC. Protein product: CSARSRVAEQYF.

The table lists this clonotype with a count of one. The genes are TRBV5-6 and TRBJ2-3; D is possibly TRBD2 (7 bases). CDR3 length: 15 amino acids. V was clipped by 1 base and J by 5 bases, with 14 bases between them. Germline CDR1 and CDR2: SGHDT and YYEEEE. Here the CDR3 DNA reads TGTGCCAGCAGCTTGTCGGGGGGCGGTCAAGATACGCAGTATTTT. Protein sequence: CASSLSGGGQDTQYF.

The chain recombines TRBV24-1 with TRBJ2-7; D call uncertain. V lost 3 bases to trimming and J lost 1 base, with 6 bases between them. The CDR3 loop spans 13 amino acids. CDR1 and CDR2 (germline): KGHDR, SFDVKD. CDR3 residues: CATSDSFSYEQYF. In nucleotides, the CDR3 is TGTGCCACCAGTGATAGCTTTTCCTACGAGCAGTACTTC.

This clonotype was found a few times. The genes are TRBV5-1 and TRBJ2-5, with a possible D match to TRBD1 (6 bases). The V end was cut by 3 bases, the J end by 2 bases, with 14 bases between. From germline, CDR1 is SGHRS and CDR2 YFSETQ. The CDR3 has 15 amino acids. CDR3 amino acids: CASSSPDRRQETQYF. For the CDR3, the DNA is TGCGCCAGCAGCTCACCCGACAGGCGACAAGAGACCCAGTACTTC.

The gene calls are TRBV7-2 and TRBJ2-4; tentatively, D is TRBD1 (6 bases). Germline V gives CDR1 SGHTA, CDR2 FQGNSA. V lost 6 bases, J lost 6 bases, and 15 bases lay in between. This CDR3 comprises 14 residues. The CDR3: CASSSTGQTNIQYF. DNA for the CDR3: TGTGCCAGCAGTTCTACCGGACAGACAAACATTCAGTACTTC.

The chain combines TRBV6-2 or TRBV6-3 with TRBJ2-6; possible D gene TRBD1, 5 bases. Germline CDR1 MNHEY, CDR2 SVGEGT. V lost 2 bases and J lost 2, with 10 bases in between. The CDR3 loop spans 16 amino acids. The CDR3 is CASSYPLGAGANVLTF. The CDR3 coding sequence is TGTGCCAGCAGTTACCCCCTAGGGGCTGGGGCCAACGTCCTGACTTTC.

The V and J genes are TRBV20-1 and TRBJ1-1; D may be TRBD1 (5 bases). Germline CDR1 and CDR2: DFQATT and SNEGSKA (reference sequence). V gave up 0 bases and J gave up 1 base, with 9 bases separating them. The CDR3 has 14 residues. In nucleotides, the CDR3 is TGCAGTGCTAGAGAGGGGCGGACGAACACTGAAGCTTTCTTT. This sequence encodes CSAREGRTNTEAFF.

The chain employs TRBV18 and TRBJ2-5; D gene unclear. CDR3 length: 14 residues. The germline CDR1 and CDR2 sequences are KGHSH and LQKENI. With 6 bases removed from V and 3 bases from J, the gap between germline ends came to 14 bases. This CDR3 is CASSRRSGEETQYF. CDR3 in DNA: TGTGCCAGCTCGCGAAGATCGGGCGAAGAGACCCAGTACTTC. The whole variable domain, remainder taken from reference TRBV18 and TRBJ2-5, is NAGVMQNPRHLVRRRGQEARLRCSPMKGHSHVYWYRQLPEEGLKFMVYLQKENIIDESGMPKERFSAEFPKEGPSILRIQQVVRGDSAAYFCASSRRSGEETQYFGPGTRLLVL.

CDR3 residues: CASSLRTSGLNEQFF. CDR3 DNA: TGTGCCAGCTCACTGAGGACTAGCGGTCTCAATGAGCAGTTCTTC. V usage is TRBV18 and J usage is TRBJ2-1, with 10 nucleotides matching TRBD2. Germline-derived CDR1 and CDR2 are KGHSH and LQKENI. The CDR3 is 15 amino acids. Trimming at V came to 4 bases and at J to 6 bases, leaving 6 bases not matched to a gene.

V is TRBV25-1 and J is TRBJ1-1; D gene unclear. V was pared by 6 bases and J by 7 bases, with 18 bases between. The CDR3 sequence is 14 residues long. In germline, CDR1 is MGHDK, CDR2 SYGVNS. CDR3 sequence (DNA): TGTGCCAGCAGGAGGGAAGACGGACCCTTTGAAGCTTTCTTT. It is translated as CASRREDGPFEAFF. Filled out from reference TRBV25-1 and TRBJ1-1, the complete variable domain reads EADIYQTPRYLVIGTGKKITLECSQTMGHDKMYWYQQDPGMELHLIHYSYGVNSTEKGDLSSESTVSRIRTEHFPLTLESARPSHTSQYLCASRREDGPFEAFFGQGTRLTVV.

There are a few counts of this clonotype. The V gene is TRBV20-1, the J gene TRBJ2-6, with 9 bases matching TRBD1. Germline loops: CDR1 DFQATT, CDR2 SNEGSKA (reference sequence). V was clipped by 3 bases and J by 0 bases; unmatched bases: 9. The CDR3 consists of 18 residues. The CDR3 DNA sequence: TGCAGTGCTAGCGGGACAGGGTTCCTGAGCTCTGGGGCCAACGTCCTGACTTTC. Translating it yields CSASGTGFLSSGANVLTF.

About this clonotype itself: Its ends do not fully match the called genes, so a read error is possible. The V and J genes are TRBV4-2 and TRBJ2-1; 11 bases are a match to TRBD2. The CDR3 is made up of 17 amino acids. Germline-derived CDR1 and CDR2 are LGHNA and YNFKEQ. Here the CDR3 reads CVSSQEIRTSGRGEQFF. In nucleotides, the CDR3 is TGTGTCAGCAGCCAGGAAATCCGTACTAGCGGGAGAGGTGAGCAGTTCTTC.

This clonotype was found a few times. The rearrangement joins TRBV14 to TRBJ2-7; no clear D. The CDR3 extends over 15 amino acids. Trimming shortened V by 0 bases and J by 0 bases, and 9 bases separated the two germline ends. From germline, CDR1 is SGHDN and CDR2 FVKESK. CDR3 amino acids: CASSQETVSSYEQYF. DNA for the CDR3: TGTGCCAGCAGCCAAGAAACGGTGAGCTCCTACGAGCAGTACTTC.

The chain couples TRBV18 to TRBJ2-5, with a possible D match to TRBD1 (6 bases). This CDR3 contains 13 residues. Germline assignment: CDR1 KGHSH and CDR2 LQKENI. V lost 6 bases and J lost 5, with 13 bases in between. The DNA for the CDR3 is TGTGCCAGCTCCCAACTTAGGGGGGAGACCCAGTACTTC. This encodes CASSQLRGETQYF. Full variable domain (missing parts from reference TRBV18 and TRBJ2-5): NAGVMQNPRHLVRRRGQEARLRCSPMKGHSHVYWYRQLPEEGLKFMVYLQKENIIDESGMPKERFSAEFPKEGPSILRIQQVVRGDSAAYFCASSQLRGETQYFGPGTRLLVL.

The V gene is TRBV6-5, the J gene TRBJ2-1; weak D call: TRBD1 (5 bases). The germline V gene has CDR1 MNHEY and CDR2 SVGAGI. The CDR3 consists of 11 residues. V was cut by 6 bases and J by 6 bases, with 6 bases left in between. In DNA, the CDR3 is TGTGCCAGCAGGGGGCTCAATGAGCAGTTCTTC. Translated, it gives CASRGLNEQFF.

Ten or more counts support this clonotype. The chain is built from TRBV27 and TRBJ2-7; TRBD1 matches at 9 bases. Germline CDR1 reads MNHEY; CDR2 reads SMNVEV (reference sequence). J was trimmed by 3 bases and V by 11 bases; bases with no gene match: 5. The CDR3 sequence is 12 residues long. CDR3 region: CAYRGRIYEQYF. The CDR3 bases are TGTGCCTACAGGGGGCGCATCTACGAGCAGTACTTC.